This T cell receptor beta chain was identified during a study of untreated major depressive disorder. This clone was counted once. No current or lifetime mood disorder and depressive symptom score of 5 or less defined controls. J was trimmed by 0 bases and V by 4 bases; bases with no gene match: 2. This CDR3 region has 15 residues. Per germline, CDR1 SNHLY and CDR2 FYNNEI. The method was immunoSEQ multiplex PCR; TCRdb's version includes in-frame clones alone and lacks a portion of them. The table includes nearly 20,000 clones, about 84% detected once. This clonotype originated in a woman aged 30 to 39 in good health. The sequencing input was CD4+ T cells from PBMCs. The rearrangement links TRBV2 to TRBJ2-2; TRBD2 matches 7 bases. CDR3 protein: CASSGLAANTGELFF. Here the CDR3 DNA reads TGTGCCAGCAGTGGACTAGCTGCGAACACCGGGGAGCTGTTTTTT.